The 10 T cell receptor beta chains presented below share a single source sample, sequenced in a study of T cell repertoires in cytomegalovirus infection. TCRdb re-called the reads through MiXCR, storing one row per CDR3 protein. The sample includes some 440,000 distinct CDR3 sequences, approximately 33% of them seen just once. Sequenced input: PBMCs. The receptor set was obtained from a human donor in good health (CMV status not recorded). Some clones in this sample may be carry-over from other donors' samples.

This clonotype has only a few counts. The chain couples TRBV5-1 to TRBJ2-2; D is ambiguous. Between the trimmed V and J ends, which lost 4 bases and 4 bases, there was a span of 14 bases. This CDR3 has 15 amino acids. Germline values: CDR1 SGHRS, CDR2 YFSETQ. This chain's CDR3 is CASSQSVERTGELFF. The CDR3 bases are TGCGCCAGCAGCCAATCTGTTGAACGCACCGGGGAGCTGTTTTTT.

Points on this clonotype: At one of its ends the junction is not consistent with the germline gene, which may arise from a read error. The chain links TRBV19 to TRBJ1-1; D is unclear. This CDR3 is built from 15 residues. Germline V gives CDR1 LNHDA, CDR2 SQIVND (reference sequence). The CDR3: CASRIGPLVDTEAFF. The DNA for the CDR3 is TGTGCCAGTAGGATAGGGCCTTTAGTGGACACTGAAGCTTTCTTT.

This clonotype was seen a few times. The chain carries TRBV11-2 and TRBJ2-3; D gene uncertain. This CDR3 contains 11 residues. CDR1 is SGHAT, CDR2 FQNNGV, per germline. In DNA form, the CDR3 reads TGTGCGGTCGTCTTGAGGGATACGCAGTATTTT. It specifies CAVVLRDTQYF.

This clonotype was seen a few times. The V gene is TRBV28, the J gene TRBJ2-1, with D tentatively TRBD1 (6 bases). Trimming took off 8 bases at V and 5 bases at J, with 16 bases between the two ends. Looked up from germline, CDR1 is MDHEN and CDR2 is SYDVKM. This CDR3 has 14 amino acids. The CDR3 sequence: CASPEDSDNNEQFF. The CDR3 DNA is TGTGCCAGCCCCGAGGACAGCGACAACAATGAGCAGTTCTTC.

V is TRBV19 and J is TRBJ2-7, with a possible D match to TRBD2 (5 bases). V lost 9 bases to trimming and J lost 3 bases, with 12 bases between them. The CDR3 covers 12 residues. Germline V gene data show CDR1 as LNHDA and CDR2 as SQIVND (reference sequence). The CDR3 nucleotides read TGTGCCAGCTCCGGGAAGGACTACGAGCAGTACTTC. This codes for CASSGKDYEQYF.

In its sample, this clonotype was seen a few times. This chain uses TRBV7-2 with TRBJ2-1, with TRBD2 matching over 11 bases. The CDR3 runs to 15 residues. Trimming cost V 5 bases and J 5 bases; bases outside gene matches: 5. The V gene's germline CDR1 is SGHTA and CDR2 FQGNSA. The CDR3 protein is CASSEWGLADNEQFF. DNA of the CDR3: TGTGCCAGCAGCGAATGGGGACTAGCGGACAATGAGCAGTTCTTC.

This clonotype has a count of ten or more. V gene TRBV7-2 combines with J gene TRBJ2-7; the match to TRBD2 covers 9 bases. CDR3 length equals 14 residues. V gave up 5 bases and J gave up 3 bases; unmatched junction bases: 5. Germline loops: CDR1 SGHTA, CDR2 FQGNSA. CDR3 coding DNA: TGTGCCAGCAGCACCCTAGCGGGGTACTACGAGCAGTACTTC. The encoded protein is CASSTLAGYYEQYF.

The V call is TRBV6-5, the J call TRBJ2-3; perhaps TRBD2 as D (6 bases). The V gene's germline CDR1 is MNHEY and CDR2 SVGAGI. The CDR3 sequence is 15 residues long. V dropped 10 bases and J dropped 5 bases, with 22 bases sitting between them. Here the CDR3 DNA reads TGTGCCACCCGTCAGCTTGGGAGGTTGATAGATACGCAGTATTTT. This sequence encodes CATRQLGRLIDTQYF.

On this clonotype itself: This may come from a read error, since a much larger clone is one base off. The rearrangement links TRBV7-2 to TRBJ2-2; 13 nucleotides match TRBD2. This CDR3 region has 17 residues. Germline V gives CDR1 SGHTA, CDR2 FQGNSA. CDR3 sequence: CASSLELAGGPGGELVF. The DNA for the CDR3 is TGTGCCAGCAGCTTAGAACTAGCGGGGGGGCCAGGCGGGGAGCTGGTTTTT.

This chain uses TRBV4-1 with TRBJ2-5; 11 nucleotides agree with TRBD2. Trimming cost V 3 bases and J 5 bases; bases outside gene matches: 11. Germline CDR1 and CDR2: MGHRA and YSYEKL. This CDR3 has 17 amino acids. The CDR3 here is CASSQLVTSGGAETQYF. Written as DNA, the CDR3 is TGCGCCAGCAGCCAGCTGGTTACTAGCGGGGGTGCTGAGACCCAGTACTTC.